The 4 T cell receptor beta chains below come from one sample, sequenced in a study of T cell clones after liver transplantation. The method was immunoSEQ multiplex PCR; TCRdb's version includes in-frame clones alone and lacks a portion of them. The sample has approximately 72,000 clones, roughly 90% seen once; the top ten hold roughly 2.5%. The sample in question was CD4+ T cells from blood, obtained before liver transplant. These receptors were obtained from a human donor who received a liver transplant.

The gene calls are TRBV25-1 and TRBJ2-3; the D gene is possibly TRBD2 (6 bases). V lost 5 bases, J lost 1 base, and 10 bases lay in between. The CDR3 totals 14 residues. From germline, CDR1 is MGHDK and CDR2 SYGVNS. The CDR3 region has the DNA TGTGCCAGCAGTACTAGCCGACGCACAGATACGCAGTATTTT. Its translation is CASSTSRRTDTQYF.

The CDR3 DNA reads as TGTGCCAGCACCCTTAGGGGACTAGCGGGAGCGAACACCGGGGAGCTGTTTTTT. It codes for CASTLRGLAGANTGELFF. The V and J genes are TRBV27 and TRBJ2-2, with TRBD2 matching over 14 bases. The length of the CDR3 is 18 residues. Germline V gives CDR1 MNHEY, CDR2 SMNVEV (reference sequence). V gave up 7 bases and J gave up 0 bases; unmatched junction bases: 7.

The chain is built from TRBV4-2 and TRBJ2-4, with 8 bases identical to TRBD2. The V gene's germline CDR1 is LGHNA and CDR2 YNFKEQ. The CDR3 has 19 amino acids. The V and J ends lost 0 bases and 3 bases, in that order; junction bases with no gene match: 13. This CDR3 is CASSQDNGRALSGKNIQYF. The CDR3 nucleotides read TGTGCCAGCAGCCAAGATAACGGGAGGGCCCTCTCAGGCAAAAACATTCAGTACTTC.

This chain links TRBV7-2 with TRBJ2-7; possibly TRBD1 or TRBD2 for D (5 bases each). Trimming took 5 bases from V and 3 from J, leaving 8 bases between them. Germline V gene sequence: CDR1 SGHTA, CDR2 FQGNSA. There are 12 residues in the CDR3. DNA for the CDR3: TGTGCCAGCAGCCGGGACCTCTACGAGCAGTACTTC. Its translation: CASSRDLYEQYF.